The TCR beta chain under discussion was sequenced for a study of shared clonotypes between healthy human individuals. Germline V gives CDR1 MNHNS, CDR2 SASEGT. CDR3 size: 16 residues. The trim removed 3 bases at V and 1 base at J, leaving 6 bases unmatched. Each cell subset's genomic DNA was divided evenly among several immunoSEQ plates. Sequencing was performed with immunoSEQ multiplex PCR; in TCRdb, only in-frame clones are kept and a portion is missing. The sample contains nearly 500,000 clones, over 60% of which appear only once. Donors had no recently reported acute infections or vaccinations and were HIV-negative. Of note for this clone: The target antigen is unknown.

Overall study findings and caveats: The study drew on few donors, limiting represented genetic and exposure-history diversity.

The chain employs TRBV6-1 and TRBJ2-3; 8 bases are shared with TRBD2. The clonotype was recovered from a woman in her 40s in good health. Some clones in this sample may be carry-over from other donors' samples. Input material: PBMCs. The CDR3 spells CASSDSGIQGTDTQYF. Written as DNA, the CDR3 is TGTGCCAGCAGTGATAGCGGGATTCAGGGCACAGATACGCAGTATTTT.